This is a list of T cell receptor beta chains from one sample in a study of T cell repertoires in cytomegalovirus infection. TCRdb used MiXCR to reprocess the reads, holding one entry per CDR3 protein. There are hundreds of thousands of distinct CDR3 sequences in the sample; roughly 17% occur only once, and 9.5% to 15% lies in the top ten. Specimen: PBMCs. The receptors derive from a human donor in good health (CMV status not recorded). Some clones in this sample may be carry-over from other donors' samples. Each CDR3 is given with its conserved first and last residue. The order of the fields is J gene, clone size, D gene, V gene, CDR3 DNA, CDR3 protein. The D gene is left open where the match is weak. Clone size is given for some rows only: seen once, a few or many times, or a class if the clone is expanded.

J: TRBJ2-7; size: -; D: TRBD2; V: TRBV5-8; DNA: TGTGCCAGCAGCTTGGCCAAGAGTAGCGGGGGGTCCTTC; CDR3: CASSLAKSSGGSF
J: TRBJ2-5; size: few; D: TRBD2; V: TRBV3-1; DNA: TGTGCCAGCCAGCGGGGGGGCGGCAGGAACCAAGAGACCCAGTACTTC; CDR3: CASQRGGGRNQETQYF
J: TRBJ1-2; size: -; D: -; V: TRBV6-6; DNA: TGTGCCAGCACGACTGAACAGGGAGTTGGCTACACCTTC; CDR3: CASTTEQGVGYTF
J: TRBJ1-2; size: few; D: TRBD1; V: TRBV6-2/TRBV6-3; DNA: TGTGCCAGCAGATCCCGGGACAGGGGTTTTGGCTACACCTTC; CDR3: CASRSRDRGFGYTF
J: TRBJ2-7; size: many; D: -; V: TRBV2; DNA: TGTGCCAGCAGTTCGGGGGAAGACGAGCAGTACTTC; CDR3: CASSSGEDEQYF
J: TRBJ1-1; size: -; D: -; V: TRBV19; DNA: TGTGCCAGTAGCCCCTGGAGGAGTGGAGGCGCTGAAGCTTTCTTT; CDR3: CASSPWRSGGAEAFF
J: TRBJ2-1; size: many; D: -; V: TRBV12-3/TRBV12-4; DNA: TGTGCCAGCAGCCGAGGTGAGGGACCCTACAATGAGCAGTTCTTC; CDR3: CASSRGEGPYNEQFF
J: TRBJ1-2; size: -; D: TRBD1; V: TRBV10-3; DNA: TGTGCCATCAGGCAGCAGGGGGCTCACTACGGCTACACCTTC; CDR3: CAIRQQGAHYGYTF
J: TRBJ2-2; size: few; D: TRBD2; V: TRBV7-2; DNA: TGTGCCAGCAGCGCACTAGCGGGGGGAAACACCGGGGAGCTGTTTTTT; CDR3: CASSALAGGNTGELFF
J: TRBJ2-7; size: many; D: TRBD2; V: TRBV7-2; DNA: TGTGCCAGCAGAATTAGCGGGGGGACGGAGCAGTACTTC; CDR3: CASRISGGTEQYF
J: TRBJ1-5; size: many; D: -; V: TRBV6-6; DNA: TGTGCCAGCAGTTTAGCCGGCCAGAGATGTCAGCCCCAGCATTTT; CDR3: CASSLAGQRCQPQHF
J: TRBJ1-5; size: -; D: TRBD1; V: TRBV20-1; DNA: TGCAGTGCTAGTAGGACAGGGCCCAATCAGCCCCAGCATTTT; CDR3: CSASRTGPNQPQHF
J: TRBJ2-5; size: -; D: -; V: TRBV5-1; DNA: TGCGCCAGCAGCTCCGATTCGGACAGACAAGAGACCCAGTACTTC; CDR3: CASSSDSDRQETQYF
J: TRBJ2-3; size: -; D: TRBD2; V: TRBV7-9; DNA: TGTGCCAGCAGCTCGCAAGCGGGAAGTTTCACAGATACGCAGTATTTT; CDR3: CASSSQAGSFTDTQYF
J: TRBJ2-7; size: many; D: -; V: TRBV28; DNA: TGTGCCAGCAGTTCGACAGTTTACTCCTACGAGCAGTACTTC; CDR3: CASSSTVYSYEQYF
J: TRBJ2-5; size: few; D: -; V: TRBV7-9; DNA: TGTGCCAGCAGCTTAGCCGCCAGCCAAGAGACCCAGTACTTC; CDR3: CASSLAASQETQYF
J: TRBJ2-1; size: many; D: -; V: TRBV6-2/TRBV6-3; DNA: TGTGCCAGCAGTTACACGGGGGAGCCCTACAATGAGCAGTTCTTC; CDR3: CASSYTGEPYNEQFF